This T cell receptor beta chain emerged from a study of T cell responses to AZD1222 COVID-19 vaccine. About the study: Analyses pooled second doses at about 4 or about 12 weeks. Study-wide points: There were mostly white British donors and more females than males, and clonal diversity was possibly underestimated. Just a handful of AZD1222 recipients tested seropositive at baseline. After the peak T cell response, and only then, were repertoires sampled.

The method was immunoSEQ multiplex PCR; TCRdb's version includes in-frame clones alone and lacks a portion of them. The sample lists 100,000 to 120,000 clones, 70% to 90% occurring once. About this clone itself: The target antigen is unknown.

The CDR3 totals 12 residues. The germline CDR1 and CDR2 sequences are MDHEN and SYDVKM. Between the trimmed V and J ends, which lost 5 bases and 1 base, there was a span of 5 bases. V is TRBV28 and J is TRBJ1-1; D call uncertain. The sequence came from an adult in good health. The sequenced sample was peripheral blood, obtained on day 0 of AZD1222 vaccination. CDR3 in DNA: TGTGCCAGCAGTATACGGAACACTGAAGCTTTCTTT. This sequence encodes CASSIRNTEAFF.